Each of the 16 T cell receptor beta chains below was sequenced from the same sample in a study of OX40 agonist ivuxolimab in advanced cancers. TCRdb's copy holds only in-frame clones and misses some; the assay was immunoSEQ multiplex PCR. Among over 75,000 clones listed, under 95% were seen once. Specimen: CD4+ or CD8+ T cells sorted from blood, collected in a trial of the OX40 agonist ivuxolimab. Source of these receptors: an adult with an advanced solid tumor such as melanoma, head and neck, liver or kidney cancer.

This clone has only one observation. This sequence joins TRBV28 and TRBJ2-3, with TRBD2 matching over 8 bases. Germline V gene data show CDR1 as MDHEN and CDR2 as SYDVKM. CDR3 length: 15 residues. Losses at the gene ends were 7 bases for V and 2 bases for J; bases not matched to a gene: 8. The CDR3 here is CASNSREVITDTQYF. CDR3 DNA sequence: TGTGCCAGCAACTCGCGGGAGGTAATCACAGATACGCAGTATTTT.

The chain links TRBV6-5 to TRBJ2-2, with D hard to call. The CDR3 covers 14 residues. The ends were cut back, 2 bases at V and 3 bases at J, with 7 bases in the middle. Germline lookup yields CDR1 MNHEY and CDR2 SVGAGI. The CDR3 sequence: CASSYRLYTGELFF. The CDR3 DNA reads TGTGCCAGCAGTTACCGACTGTACACCGGGGAGCTGTTTTTT.

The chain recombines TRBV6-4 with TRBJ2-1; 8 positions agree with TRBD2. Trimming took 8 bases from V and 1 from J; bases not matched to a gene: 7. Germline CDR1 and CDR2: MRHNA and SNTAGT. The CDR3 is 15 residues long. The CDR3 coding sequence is TGTGCCAGCGCGAAGATAGCGGGGTCCTACAATGAGCAGTTCTTC. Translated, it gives CASAKIAGSYNEQFF.

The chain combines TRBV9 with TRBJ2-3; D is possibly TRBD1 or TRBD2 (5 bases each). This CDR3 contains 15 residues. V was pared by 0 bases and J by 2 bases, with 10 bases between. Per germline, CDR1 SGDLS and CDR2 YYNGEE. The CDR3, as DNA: TGTGCCAGCAGCGTAGGGGGGAGAAACACAGATACGCAGTATTTT. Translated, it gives CASSVGGRNTDTQYF. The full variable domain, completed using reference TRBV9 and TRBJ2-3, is DSGVTQTPKHLITATGQRVTLRCSPRSGDLSVYWYQQSLDQGLQFLIQYYNGEERAKGNILERFSAQQFPDLHSELNLSSLELGDSALYFCASSVGGRNTDTQYFGPGTRLTVL.

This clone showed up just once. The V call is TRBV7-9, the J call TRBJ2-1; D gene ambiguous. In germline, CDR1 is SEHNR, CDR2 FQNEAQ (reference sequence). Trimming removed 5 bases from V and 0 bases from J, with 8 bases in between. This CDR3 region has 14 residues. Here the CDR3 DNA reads TGTGCCAGCAGCGAATCTAGCTCCTACAATGAGCAGTTCTTC. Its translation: CASSESSSYNEQFF.

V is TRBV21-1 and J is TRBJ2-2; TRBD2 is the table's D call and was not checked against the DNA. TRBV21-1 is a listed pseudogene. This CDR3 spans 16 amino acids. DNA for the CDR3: TGTGCCAGCAGCAAACCGGGACTAGATGCGACCGGGGAGCTGTTTTTT. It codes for CASSKPGLDATGELFF.

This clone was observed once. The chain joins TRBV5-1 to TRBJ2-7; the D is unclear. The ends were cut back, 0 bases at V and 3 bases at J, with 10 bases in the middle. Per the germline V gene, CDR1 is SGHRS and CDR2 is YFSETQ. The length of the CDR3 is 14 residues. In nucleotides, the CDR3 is TGCGCCAGCAGCTTGGCGGCAGGCCACTACGAGCAGTACTTC. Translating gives CASSLAAGHYEQYF.

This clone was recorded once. This CDR3 reads CASAVLGEQFF. CDR3 nucleotide sequence: TGCGCCAGCGCCGTCTTAGGGGAGCAGTTCTTC. The chain couples TRBV4-1 to TRBJ2-1, with unresolved D. The germline V gene has CDR1 MGHRA and CDR2 YSYEKL. The CDR3 is 11 amino acids. The germline V and J ends were trimmed by 8 bases and 10 bases, with 12 bases remaining between them.

The CDR3 spells CASWVGLAAYEQFF. The CDR3 DNA reads as TGTGCCAGCTGGGTGGGGCTAGCCGCCTATGAGCAGTTCTTC. This chain links TRBV27 with TRBJ2-1; D may be TRBD1 or TRBD2 (5 bases each). Trimming pared 8 bases from V and 8 bases from J, leaving 19 bases between. This CDR3 has 14 residues. CDR1 and CDR2 (germline): MNHEY, SMNVEV (reference sequence).

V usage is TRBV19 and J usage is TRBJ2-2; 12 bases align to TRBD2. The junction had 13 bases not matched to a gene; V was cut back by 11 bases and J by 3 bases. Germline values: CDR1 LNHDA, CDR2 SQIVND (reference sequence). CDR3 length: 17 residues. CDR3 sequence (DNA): TGTGCCCGCCCCGGCGCTAGCGGGAGGGCCCACACCGGGGAGCTGTTTTTT. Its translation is CARPGASGRAHTGELFF.

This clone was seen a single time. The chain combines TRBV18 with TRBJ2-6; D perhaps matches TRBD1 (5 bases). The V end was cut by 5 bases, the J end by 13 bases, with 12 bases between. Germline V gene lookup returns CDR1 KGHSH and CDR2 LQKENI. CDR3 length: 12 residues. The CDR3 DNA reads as TGTGCCAGCTCATCGGACACCTTGGTCCTGACTTTC. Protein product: CASSSDTLVLTF.

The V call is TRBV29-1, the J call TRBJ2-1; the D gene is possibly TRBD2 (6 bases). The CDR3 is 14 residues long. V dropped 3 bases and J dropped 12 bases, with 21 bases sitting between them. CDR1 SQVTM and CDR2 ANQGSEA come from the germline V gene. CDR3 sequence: CSVEEGRLGGLQFF. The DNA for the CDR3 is TGCAGCGTTGAGGAGGGGAGGTTGGGGGGACTGCAGTTCTTC.

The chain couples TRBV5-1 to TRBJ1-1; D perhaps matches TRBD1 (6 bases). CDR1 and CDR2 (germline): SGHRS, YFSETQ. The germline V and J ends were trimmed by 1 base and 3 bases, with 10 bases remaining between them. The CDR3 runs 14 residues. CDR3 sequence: CASSLRQDHTEAFF. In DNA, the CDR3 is TGCGCCAGCAGCTTGCGACAGGATCACACTGAAGCTTTCTTT.

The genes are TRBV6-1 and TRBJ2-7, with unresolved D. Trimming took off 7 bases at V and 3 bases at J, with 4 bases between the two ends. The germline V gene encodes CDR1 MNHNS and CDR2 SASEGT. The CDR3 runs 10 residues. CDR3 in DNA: TGTGCCAGCACTGGCTACGAGCAGTACTTC. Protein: CASTGYEQYF.

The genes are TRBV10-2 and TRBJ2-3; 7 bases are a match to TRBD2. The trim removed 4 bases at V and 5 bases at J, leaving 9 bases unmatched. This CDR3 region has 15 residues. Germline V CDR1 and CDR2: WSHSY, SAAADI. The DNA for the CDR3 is TGCGCCAGCAGTGGGGGCGGGAGTGGGGGAGATACGCAGTATTTT. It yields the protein CASSGGGSGGDTQYF.

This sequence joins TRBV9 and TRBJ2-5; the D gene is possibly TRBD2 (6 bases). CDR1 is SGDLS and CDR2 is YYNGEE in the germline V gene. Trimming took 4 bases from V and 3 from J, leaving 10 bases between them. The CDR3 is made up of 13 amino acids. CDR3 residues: CASSPGGEETQYF. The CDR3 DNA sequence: TGTGCCAGCAGCCCAGGCGGGGAAGAGACCCAGTACTTC.